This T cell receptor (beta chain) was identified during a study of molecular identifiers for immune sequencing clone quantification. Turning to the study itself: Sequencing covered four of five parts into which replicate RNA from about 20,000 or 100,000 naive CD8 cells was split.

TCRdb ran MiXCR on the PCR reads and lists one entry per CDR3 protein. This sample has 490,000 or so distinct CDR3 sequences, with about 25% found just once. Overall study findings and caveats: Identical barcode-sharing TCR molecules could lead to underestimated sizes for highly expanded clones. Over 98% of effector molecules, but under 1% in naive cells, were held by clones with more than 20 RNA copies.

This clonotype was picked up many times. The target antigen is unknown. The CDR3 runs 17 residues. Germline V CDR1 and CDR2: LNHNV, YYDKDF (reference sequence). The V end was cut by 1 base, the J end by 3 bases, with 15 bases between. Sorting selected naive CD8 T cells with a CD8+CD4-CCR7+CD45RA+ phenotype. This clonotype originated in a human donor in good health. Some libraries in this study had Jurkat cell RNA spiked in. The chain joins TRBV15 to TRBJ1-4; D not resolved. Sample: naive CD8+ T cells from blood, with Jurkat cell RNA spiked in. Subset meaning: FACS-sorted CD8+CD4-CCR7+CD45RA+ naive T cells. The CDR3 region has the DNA TGTGCCACCAGCAGAGGAGTGGGGAGTCAAGCTAATGAAAAACTGTTTTTT. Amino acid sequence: CATSRGVGSQANEKLFF.